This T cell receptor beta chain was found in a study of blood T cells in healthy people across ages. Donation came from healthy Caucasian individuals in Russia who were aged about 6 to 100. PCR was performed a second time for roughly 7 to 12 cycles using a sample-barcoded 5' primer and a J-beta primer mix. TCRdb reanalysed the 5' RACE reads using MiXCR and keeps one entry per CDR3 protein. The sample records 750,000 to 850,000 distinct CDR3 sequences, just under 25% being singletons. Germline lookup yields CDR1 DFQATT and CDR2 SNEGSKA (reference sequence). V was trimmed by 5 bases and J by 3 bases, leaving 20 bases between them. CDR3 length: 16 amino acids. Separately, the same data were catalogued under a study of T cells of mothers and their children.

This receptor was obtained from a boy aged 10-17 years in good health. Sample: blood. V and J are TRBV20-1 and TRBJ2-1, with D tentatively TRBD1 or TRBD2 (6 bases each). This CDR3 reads CSALSPGASNYNEQFF. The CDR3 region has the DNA TGCAGTGCTCTCTCGCCGGGGGCGAGTAACTACAATGAGCAGTTCTTC.